This entry lists 20 T cell receptor beta chains sequenced from one sample in a study of vaccination and CD4 T cells after COVID-19. Their specific antigens are unknown. The Oncomine TCR Beta short-read assay sequenced DNA from cultured CD4+ T cells. TCRdb itself ran the PCR reads through MiXCR, one entry per CDR3 protein. The table has roughly 14,000 distinct CDR3 sequences, roughly half seen once. Described treatment: roughly ten-day PBMC culture with coronavirus spike peptide pools or control peptides (ViraFEST assay). The source material was cultured CD4+ T cells from blood, sampled after SARS-CoV-2 vaccination. The source is a human donor with COVID-19.

The chain recombines TRBV11-2 with TRBJ2-5, with D possibly TRBD2 on 7 matching bases. This CDR3 is built from 13 residues. V lost 2 bases to trimming and J lost 5 bases, with 9 bases between them. Germline V gene data show CDR1 as SGHAT and CDR2 as FQNNGV. The CDR3 DNA is TGTGCCAGCAGCTTAAGGGGGGGCGAGACCCAGTACTTC. Its protein is CASSLRGGETQYF.

CDR3 DNA: TGTGCCAGCAGCTCCCGGGACAGGGGGCGTGGAGAGACCCAGTACTTC. This sequence encodes CASSSRDRGRGETQYF. The chain couples TRBV5-4 to TRBJ2-5; TRBD1 matches at 12 bases. With V trimmed by 3 bases and J by 4 bases, 7 bases remained unmatched. CDR3 length equals 16 residues. CDR1 and CDR2 from the germline V gene are SGHNT and YYREEE (reference sequence).

The chain is built from TRBV5-1 and TRBJ1-1; D not resolved. This CDR3 has 15 amino acids. Trimming pared 4 bases from V and 0 bases from J, leaving 13 bases between. Germline V gives CDR1 SGHRS, CDR2 YFSETQ. The CDR3 DNA follows: TGCGCCAGCAGCCCCTTAGGGCCACTGAACACTGAAGCTTTCTTT. Protein sequence: CASSPLGPLNTEAFF.

The V gene is TRBV7-2, the J gene TRBJ1-5; 7 bases map to TRBD1. This CDR3 is built from 13 residues. CDR1 is SGHTA and CDR2 is FQGNSA in the germline V gene. The V gene end was trimmed by 1 base and the J gene end by 9 bases; junction bases not matched to a gene: 3. CDR3 protein: CASSLDPGGPQHF. In nucleotides, the CDR3 is TGTGCCAGCAGCTTAGATCCAGGGGGGCCCCAGCATTTT.

The chain combines TRBV5-1 with TRBJ1-1; 12 bases fit TRBD1. Trimming removed 4 bases from V and 11 bases from J; junction bases left unmatched: 9. The V gene's germline CDR1 is SGHRS and CDR2 YFSETQ. The CDR3 is 14 amino acids. The CDR3 region has the DNA TGCGCCAGCAGCGGGGGGACAGGGGGCGCCTCGGCTTTCTTT. This sequence encodes CASSGGTGGASAFF.

The chain links TRBV9 to TRBJ1-1; 8 bases are shared with TRBD1. V was clipped by 2 bases and J by 3 bases; unmatched bases: 3. This CDR3 spans 14 amino acids. CDR1 is SGDLS, CDR2 YYNGEE, per germline. The CDR3 DNA reads as TGTGCCAGCAGCGTCAAGGACAGGGACACTGAAGCTTTCTTT. It is translated as CASSVKDRDTEAFF.

This clonotype was seen once. This chain joins TRBV2 and TRBJ2-5; 10 nucleotides match TRBD2. Germline V gene data show CDR1 as SNHLY and CDR2 as FYNNEI. This CDR3 contains 15 residues. V shed 8 bases, J shed 4 bases, and the junction held 10 bases outside the gene matches. CDR3 coding DNA: TGTGCCAGCCTGCTTGAGGCTAGCGGGGGAGAGACCCAGTACTTC. It codes for CASLLEASGGETQYF.

The rearrangement joins TRBV11-2 to TRBJ1-5; D is unresolved. V was clipped by 4 bases and J by 0 bases, with 10 bases between them. Germline CDR1 is SGHAT and CDR2 is FQNNGV. The CDR3 has 15 residues. CDR3 amino acids: CASSSSTNSNQPQHF. CDR3 DNA sequence: TGTGCCAGCAGCTCGAGCACGAATAGCAATCAGCCCCAGCATTTT.

This chain joins TRBV7-9 and TRBJ1-4; 7 nucleotides line up with TRBD1. V was pared by 5 bases and J by 4 bases, with 7 bases of the junction left unmatched. Germline CDR1 and CDR2: SEHNR and FQNEAQ (reference sequence). This CDR3 is built from 15 residues. The CDR3 region has the DNA TGTGCCAGCAGCCTAGGGACAGTGGATAATGAAAAACTGTTTTTT. This translates into CASSLGTVDNEKLFF.

The gene calls are TRBV20-1 and TRBJ2-1; 8 bases are shared with TRBD2. Germline V gene sequence: CDR1 DFQATT, CDR2 SNEGSKA (reference sequence). V shed 5 bases, J shed 5 bases, and the junction held 11 bases outside the gene matches. The CDR3 totals 15 residues. CDR3 sequence: CSAPDAGGYDNEQFF. In DNA form, the CDR3 reads TGCAGTGCTCCAGATGCGGGGGGATACGACAATGAGCAGTTCTTC.

This clonotype turned up a few times. The chain links TRBV7-9 to TRBJ2-7; TRBD1 matches at 11 bases. Germline trimming cut 1 base from V and 3 bases from J; bases unmatched to any gene: 5. The length of the CDR3 is 16 residues. The germline CDR1 and CDR2 sequences are SEHNR and FQNEAQ (reference sequence). For the CDR3, the DNA is TGTGCCAGCAGCTTAGTCTCCGGGACAGGGGGCTACGAGCAGTACTTC. Translating it yields CASSLVSGTGGYEQYF.

There are a few counts of this clonotype. The germline gene is not matched at one end of the junction; a read error may be the cause. This rearrangement joins TRBV5-4 to TRBJ2-6; tentatively, D is TRBD1 or TRBD2 (5 bases each). Germline V lookup: CDR1 SGHNT, CDR2 YYREEE (reference sequence). The CDR3 covers 17 residues. CDR3 in amino acids: CASSLGRGVSWANVLTF. The CDR3 DNA is TGTGCCAGCAGTCTTGGCCGAGGGGTCTCTTGGGCCAACGTCCTGACTTTC.

This clonotype has a single count. The chain combines TRBV7-9 with TRBJ1-3, with D unresolved. V lost 1 base, J lost 0 bases, and 4 bases lay in between. The CDR3 runs 14 residues. From germline, CDR1 is SEHNR and CDR2 FQNEAQ (reference sequence). The CDR3 reads CASSLEGSGNTIYF. Written as DNA, the CDR3 is TGTGCCAGCAGCTTAGAGGGCTCTGGAAACACCATATATTTT.

This chain joins TRBV18 and TRBJ2-7; D remains unclear. The CDR3 consists of 12 residues. From germline, CDR1 is KGHSH and CDR2 LQKENI. Trimming removed 3 bases from V and 4 bases from J, with 7 bases in between. CDR3 coding DNA: TGTGCCAGCTCACCGACGGCTTACGAGCAGTACTTC. Its translation: CASSPTAYEQYF.

The table lists this clonotype with a count of one. The rearrangement joins TRBV20-1 to TRBJ2-5, with 10 bases lining up with TRBD2. V shed 3 bases and J 5 bases; nucleotides not matched to a gene: 12. CDR1 is DFQATT and CDR2 is SNEGSKA in the germline V gene (reference sequence). The CDR3 runs to 16 residues. CDR3 loop: CSASLGSGGLLETQYF. The CDR3 nucleotides are TGCAGTGCTAGTCTTGGTAGCGGGGGGCTTCTGGAGACCCAGTACTTC.

To note about this clonotype: A junction end diverges from the germline sequence, so it may reflect a read error. This rearrangement joins TRBV7-8 to TRBJ1-2; D gene unclear. The length of the CDR3 is 16 residues. Germline CDR1 reads SGHVS; CDR2 reads FQNEAQ. CDR3 sequence: CASSPAAVLGNSGYTF. Written as DNA, the CDR3 is TGTGCCAGCAGCCCAGCAGCCGTCTTGGGGAACTCTGGCTACACCTTC.

The chain joins TRBV7-3 to TRBJ2-5; D call uncertain. Trimming stripped 3 bases from V and 5 bases from J, with 10 bases between. Germline assignment: CDR1 SGHTA and CDR2 FQGTGA. This CDR3 region has 13 residues. DNA for the CDR3: TGTGCCAGCAGCTTGAGCTATATGGAGACCCAGTACTTC. It yields the protein CASSLSYMETQYF. Filled out from reference TRBV7-3 and TRBJ2-5, the complete variable domain reads GAGVSQTPSNKVTEKGKYVELRCDPISGHTALYWYRQSLGQGPEFLIYFQGTGAADDSGLPNDRFFAVRPEGSVSTLKIQRTERGDSAVYLCASSLSYMETQYFGPGTRLLVL.

Only one count was recorded for this clonotype. This chain links TRBV6-2 or TRBV6-3 with TRBJ2-7; D not resolved. This CDR3 has 12 amino acids. Germline V lookup: CDR1 MNHEY, CDR2 SVGEGT. The V end was cut by 5 bases, the J end by 2 bases, with 7 bases between. In nucleotides, the CDR3 is TGTGCCAGCAGTCGGATCGCCTACGAGCAGTACTTC. Translating gives CASSRIAYEQYF.

Only a few counts were recorded for this clonotype. V gene TRBV15 combines with J gene TRBJ1-2; the D is unclear. The V and J ends lost 0 bases and 2 bases respectively, with 10 bases between them. The CDR3 covers 15 residues. Germline V gives CDR1 LNHNV, CDR2 YYDKDF (reference sequence). The CDR3 reads CATSRDTVGNYGYTF. In DNA form, the CDR3 reads TGTGCCACCAGCAGAGACACAGTGGGCAACTATGGCTACACCTTC.

The CDR3 nucleotides read TGTGCCAGCAGTTACGGGGGCCGGGAAGAGACCCAGTACTTC. The encoded protein is CASSYGGREETQYF. This chain links TRBV6-5 with TRBJ2-5; D may be TRBD1 (6 bases). The CDR3 consists of 14 residues. The V and J ends lost 2 bases and 3 bases respectively, with 10 bases between them. Germline V gene data show CDR1 as MNHEY and CDR2 as SVGAGI.